The 31 T cell receptor beta chains below were found in one sample sequenced in a study of blood T cell repertoires in COVID-19. TCRdb's table, derived via immunoSEQ multiplex PCR, lists solely in-frame clones and lacks some. The sample shows roughly 120,000 clones, over 60% of them seen only once. The sample comprised peripheral blood. The receptor set was obtained from a woman older than 75 with acute or convalescent COVID-19.

This clone was observed a few times. The CDR3 protein is CAIRQGANTGELFF. The CDR3 nucleotides read TGTGCCATCAGACAGGGGGCGAACACCGGGGAGCTGTTTTTT. The chain recombines TRBV10-3 with TRBJ2-2; 8 nucleotides line up with TRBD1. This CDR3 spans 14 amino acids. V trimming: 6 bases; J trimming: 0 bases; junction bases outside the gene matches: 0. Looked up from germline, CDR1 is ENHRY and CDR2 is SYGVKD.

DNA for the CDR3: TGTGCCAGCAGTTACGAGCAGGGGCTTGGCTACACCTTC. This translates into CASSYEQGLGYTF. The rearrangement joins TRBV6-6 to TRBJ1-2; tentative D call: TRBD1 (6 bases). This CDR3 is 13 amino acids long. Germline-derived CDR1 and CDR2 are MNHNY and SVGAGI (reference sequence). V was pared by 2 bases and J by 7 bases, with 11 bases between.

This chain connects TRBV5-1 to TRBJ1-1; 8 bases align to TRBD1. From germline, CDR1 is SGHRS and CDR2 YFSETQ. V gave up 0 bases and J gave up 1 base; unmatched junction bases: 2. The CDR3 totals 15 residues. CDR3 sequence: CASSLGGQENTEAFF. The CDR3 region has the DNA TGCGCCAGCAGCTTGGGGGGACAGGAGAACACTGAAGCTTTCTTT.

The chain recombines TRBV5-1 with TRBJ2-7, with D tentatively TRBD2 (6 bases). Trimming pared 4 bases from V and 2 bases from J, leaving 19 bases between. Per the germline V gene, CDR1 is SGHRS and CDR2 is YFSETQ. The CDR3 consists of 16 residues. DNA of the CDR3: TGCGCCAGCAGCCCCGGCGGGACCGATGGAACCTACGAGCAGTACTTC. This codes for CASSPGGTDGTYEQYF.

This chain links TRBV9 with TRBJ1-6; 7 bases line up with TRBD1. V lost 0 bases to trimming and J lost 8 bases; unmatched junction nucleotides: 11. The CDR3 runs to 17 residues. Germline V gives CDR1 SGDLS, CDR2 YYNGEE. The CDR3 coding sequence is TGTGCCAGCAGCGTAGGGGATTTGTACAGGGGTGATTCACCCCTCCACTTT. It encodes CASSVGDLYRGDSPLHF.

V usage is TRBV6-1 and J usage is TRBJ1-6; D unresolved. The CDR3 extends over 15 amino acids. The germline V gene encodes CDR1 MNHNS and CDR2 SASEGT. Trimming left V 7 bases short and J 0 bases short, with 10 bases between. CDR3 DNA sequence: TGTGCCAGCATACGGGATAGCTCCTATAATTCACCCCTCCACTTT. Translating gives CASIRDSSYNSPLHF.

CDR3 amino acids: CASSQGRHTQYF. The CDR3 DNA follows: TGTGCCAGCAGCCAAGGGAGGCATACGCAGTATTTT. The chain has TRBV3-1 (or the pseudogene TRBV3-2) and TRBJ2-3; maybe TRBD2 (5 bases). The CDR3 contains 12 residues. V lost 1 base to trimming and J lost 7 bases, with 6 bases between them. Per germline, CDR1 LGHDT and CDR2 YNNKEL (reference sequence).

J is TRBJ2-5 and V is TRBV9, with a possible D match to TRBD1 (6 bases). Germline V gene lookup returns CDR1 SGDLS and CDR2 YYNGEE. V lost 6 bases and J 1 base, leaving 10 bases between the germline ends. The CDR3 contains 13 residues. CDR3 in DNA: TGTGCCAGCAACCGGGACATCCAAGAGACCCAGTACTTC. It codes for CASNRDIQETQYF.

The table lists this clone with a few counts. V gene TRBV12-3 or TRBV12-4 combines with J gene TRBJ1-3; D unresolved. Trimming pared 3 bases from V and 1 base from J, leaving 4 bases between. The CDR3 totals 13 residues. For the CDR3, the DNA is TGTGCCAGCAGTTTGCTATCTGGAAACACCATATATTTT. This gives the protein CASSLLSGNTIYF.

The gene calls are TRBV7-8 and TRBJ1-1, with TRBD1 matching over 9 bases. The length of the CDR3 is 15 residues. V shed 5 bases and J 1 base; nucleotides not matched to a gene: 5. The germline V gene has CDR1 SGHVS and CDR2 FQNEAQ. CDR3 DNA sequence: TGTGCCAGCAGCAAAGACAGGGGGGAGAACACTGAAGCTTTCTTT. This translates into CASSKDRGENTEAFF.

This clone was recorded a few times. The chain carries TRBV7-9 and TRBJ2-3, with TRBD2 matching over 9 bases. CDR1 is SEHNR, CDR2 FQNEAQ, per germline (reference sequence). This CDR3 has 15 residues. Trimming removed 6 bases from V and 2 bases from J; junction bases left unmatched: 6. CDR3 sequence (DNA): TGTGCCAGCAGGCGACTAGCGGCCCCCACAGATACGCAGTATTTT. Translation gives CASRRLAAPTDTQYF.

This clone was counted between two and nine times. V gene TRBV7-3 combines with J gene TRBJ2-1; TRBD2 matches at 10 bases. Germline assignment: CDR1 SGHTA and CDR2 FQGTGA. Trimming at V came to 5 bases and at J to 3 bases, leaving 4 bases not matched to a gene. The CDR3 is made up of 15 amino acids. CDR3 in DNA: TGTGCCAGCAGCCGTAGCGGGGGGCACTACAATGAGCAGTTCTTC. This encodes CASSRSGGHYNEQFF.

The V gene is TRBV13, the J gene TRBJ1-3; 7 bases are shared with TRBD1. The V gene end was trimmed by 5 bases and the J gene end by 0 bases; junction bases not matched to a gene: 4. Germline assignment: CDR1 PRHDT and CDR2 FYEKMQ (reference sequence). This CDR3 has 15 residues. The CDR3 loop reads CASSAGQNSGNTIYF. The CDR3 DNA follows: TGTGCCAGCAGCGCGGGACAGAACTCTGGAAACACCATATATTTT.

This clone has a handful of counts. The V call is TRBV5-4, the J call TRBJ2-5; 8 bases align to TRBD2. Germline-derived CDR1 and CDR2 are SGHNT and YYREEE (reference sequence). The CDR3 spans 16 residues. After removal of 4 bases from V and 2 bases from J, the junction contained 10 bases not matched to a gene. The CDR3 DNA follows: TGTGCCAGCAGCATCAAAAGCGGGAGTGGTCAAGAGACCCAGTACTTC. It is translated as CASSIKSGSGQETQYF.

Regarding this clone: The sample contains more than one DNA sequence encoding this CDR3. The chain uses TRBV2 and TRBJ1-1; 10 nucleotides match TRBD1. The CDR3 has 13 residues. Trimming removed 9 bases from V and 5 bases from J; junction bases left unmatched: 6. Per the germline V gene, CDR1 is SNHLY and CDR2 is FYNNEI. The CDR3 protein is CASSRDRGTEAFF. Here the CDR3 DNA reads TGTGCCAGTTCCCGGGACAGGGGTACTGAAGCTTTCTTT.

The chain combines TRBV4-2 with TRBJ1-4, with D perhaps matching TRBD1 (6 bases). The CDR3 consists of 15 residues. Germline V gives CDR1 LGHNA, CDR2 YNFKEQ. V lost 2 bases to trimming and J lost 6 bases, with 13 bases between them. CDR3 sequence (DNA): TGTGCCAGCAGCCAATCTCTACAGGGAGATGAAAAACTGTTTTTT. The encoded protein is CASSQSLQGDEKLFF.

This clone was picked up one time. The J gene is TRBJ1-1, the V gene TRBV3-1 (or the pseudogene TRBV3-2); 7 nucleotides align to TRBD1. Germline loops: CDR1 LGHDT, CDR2 YNNKEL (reference sequence). The J segment lost 4 bases and the V segment lost 6 bases, leaving 5 bases of the junction unmatched. The CDR3 consists of 13 residues. The CDR3 bases are TGTGCCAGCAGTCTCGCAGGGGGCACTGAAGCTTTCTTT. This sequence encodes CASSLAGGTEAFF.

This clone was recorded only once. V and J are TRBV4-3 and TRBJ1-1; TRBD1 is a possible D gene (6 bases). V lost 4 bases, J lost 5 bases, and 11 bases lay in between. Germline CDR1 reads LGHNA; CDR2 reads YSLEER. The CDR3 covers 13 residues. CDR3 loop: CASSLKQGTEAFF. The DNA of the CDR3 is TGCGCCAGCAGCCTAAAACAGGGAACTGAAGCTTTCTTT.

The chain couples TRBV5-1 to TRBJ2-1; D ambiguous. Trimming pared 0 bases from V and 2 bases from J, leaving 9 bases between. Germline assignment: CDR1 SGHRS and CDR2 YFSETQ. CDR3 length: 15 residues. Here the CDR3 reads CASSLETGAYNEQFF. CDR3 DNA: TGCGCCAGCAGCTTGGAGACTGGAGCCTACAATGAGCAGTTCTTC.

Notes on this clone: Other DNA sequences in this sample translate to the same CDR3. J is TRBJ2-1 and V is TRBV4-3; 8 bases align to TRBD2. This CDR3 has 14 amino acids. V trimming: 4 bases; J trimming: 4 bases; junction bases outside the gene matches: 3. CDR1 and CDR2 (germline): LGHNA, YSLEER. This chain's CDR3 is CASSRSGGYNEQFF. CDR3 nucleotides: TGCGCCAGCAGCCGCAGCGGGGGATACAATGAGCAGTTCTTC.

The chain carries TRBV19 and TRBJ1-5, with 7 positions matching TRBD1. In germline, CDR1 is LNHDA, CDR2 SQIVND (reference sequence). CDR3 length: 15 residues. V was pared by 5 bases and J by 7 bases, with 11 bases of the junction left unmatched. CDR3 region: CASSATTGRSQPQHF. CDR3 nucleotide sequence: TGTGCCAGTAGTGCTACGACAGGGAGGAGCCAGCCCCAGCATTTT.

The chain carries TRBV11-1 and TRBJ2-5; 7 bases agree with TRBD1. Germline V lookup: CDR1 SGHAT, CDR2 FQDESV (reference sequence). V lost 3 bases and J lost 2; bases outside the gene matches: 9. The CDR3 covers 16 residues. The CDR3 loop reads CASSLGYRGYQETQYF. The CDR3, as DNA: TGTGCCAGCAGCTTGGGGTACAGGGGTTATCAAGAGACCCAGTACTTC.

V gene TRBV28 combines with J gene TRBJ1-1; 7 nucleotides agree with TRBD1. This CDR3 is 14 amino acids long. Looked up from germline, CDR1 is MDHEN and CDR2 is SYDVKM. V lost 2 bases, J lost 3 bases, and 3 bases stayed unmatched. In DNA, the CDR3 is TGTGCCAGCAGTTTAATACAGGGGTACACTGAAGCTTTCTTT. It encodes CASSLIQGYTEAFF.

The CDR3 protein is CASSPSGAGGHEKLFF. CDR3 nucleotides: TGTGCCAGCTCACCTTCGGGGGCAGGGGGCCATGAAAAACTGTTTTTT. V gene TRBV18 combines with J gene TRBJ1-4, with 8 bases identical to TRBD1. Germline V gene lookup returns CDR1 KGHSH and CDR2 LQKENI. V lost 3 bases, J lost 6 bases, and 9 bases stayed unmatched. The length of the CDR3 is 16 residues.

This clone was detected only once. The chain combines TRBV19 with TRBJ1-1, with TRBD1 as a possible D gene (5 bases). The length of the CDR3 is 14 residues. Between the trimmed V and J ends, which lost 0 bases and 3 bases, there was a span of 8 bases. Looked up from germline, CDR1 is LNHDA and CDR2 is SQIVND (reference sequence). The CDR3 nucleotides are TGTGCCAGTAGTATAGATTCAGGGCACACTGAAGCTTTCTTT. Amino acids: CASSIDSGHTEAFF.

The CDR3 bases are TGCGCCAGCAGCCAGGACAGGAGCTCTGGAAACACCATATATTTT. Protein sequence: CASSQDRSSGNTIYF. The rearrangement uses TRBV5-1 and TRBJ1-3; 7 positions agree with TRBD1. The junction had 4 bases not matched to a gene; V was cut back by 4 bases and J by 0 bases. Per germline, CDR1 SGHRS and CDR2 YFSETQ. This CDR3 has 15 residues.

This clone was seen a few times. The rearrangement uses TRBV5-8 and TRBJ1-6, with 12 bases lining up with TRBD1. This CDR3 has 17 residues. The V gene end was trimmed by 6 bases and the J gene end by 7 bases; junction bases not matched to a gene: 11. Germline V lookup: CDR1 SGHTS, CDR2 YDEGEE. CDR3 nucleotide sequence: TGTGCCAGCACTCCTCTCAGGGGGACAGGGGGCAATTCACCCCTCCACTTT. Protein: CASTPLRGTGGNSPLHF. Filled out from reference TRBV5-8 and TRBJ1-6, the complete variable domain reads EAGVTQSPTHLIKTRGQQATLRCSPISGHTSVYWYQQALGLGLQFLLWYDEGEERNRGNFPPRFSGRQFPNYSSELNVNALELEDSALYLCASTPLRGTGGNSPLHFGNGTRLTVT.

V usage is TRBV12-3 or TRBV12-4 and J usage is TRBJ1-2; 9 bases are a match to TRBD1. The CDR3 has 12 amino acids. Trimming took 5 bases from V and 8 from J; bases not matched to a gene: 3. CDR3 bases: TGTGCCAGCAGTCGGGACAGGGAAGGCTACACCTTC. Translating gives CASSRDREGYTF.

The chain joins TRBV5-8 to TRBJ1-1; weak D call: TRBD1 (5 bases). The V gene's germline CDR1 is SGHTS and CDR2 YDEGEE. Trimming left V 3 bases short and J 1 base short, with 13 bases between. The CDR3 has 15 residues. The chain's CDR3 is CASSSVGGWNTEAFF. The DNA of the CDR3 is TGTGCCAGCAGCTCCGTGGGGGGATGGAACACTGAAGCTTTCTTT. Supplemented by reference TRBV5-8 and TRBJ1-1, the full variable domain reads EAGVTQSPTHLIKTRGQQATLRCSPISGHTSVYWYQQALGLGLQFLLWYDEGEERNRGNFPPRFSGRQFPNYSSELNVNALELEDSALYLCASSSVGGWNTEAFFGQGTRLTVV.

V gene TRBV9 combines with J gene TRBJ1-4; 9 bases line up with TRBD1. Losses at the gene ends were 3 bases for V and 7 bases for J; bases not matched to a gene: 7. Germline V gene lookup returns CDR1 SGDLS and CDR2 YYNGEE. The CDR3 contains 15 residues. The CDR3 DNA reads as TGTGCCAGCAGCGCGGGGACAGGGTTCGGTGAAAAACTGTTTTTT. This encodes CASSAGTGFGEKLFF.

The chain uses TRBV4-2 and TRBJ1-1; the match to TRBD1 covers 8 bases. The CDR3 totals 17 residues. V shed 1 base and J 5 bases; nucleotides not matched to a gene: 12. The V gene's germline CDR1 is LGHNA and CDR2 YNFKEQ. The CDR3 nucleotides are TGTGCCAGCAGCCAAGTTGAGGGGAACAGGGGGGTTACTGAAGCTTTCTTT. Its translation: CASSQVEGNRGVTEAFF.